This T cell receptor beta chain was obtained from a study of T cells after yellow fever vaccination (dated by TCRdb to the late 2010s). Regarding the research as a whole: The SMART-Seq v4 Ultra Low Input RNA kit was used to prepare libraries from fractions with low cell numbers. To follow T-cell clones before and after primary and booster YFV17D yellow fever vaccination, bulk TCR alpha and beta repertoires were sequenced over time. Two healthy male donors, one aged 18 to 30 and one aged 30 to 40 years, made up the cohort. Blood was collected at multiple timepoints before and after primary and secondary immunization, and bulk PBMC replicates and cell subsets were isolated. Overall study outcomes, separate from this receptor: A small share of clonotypes was detected in both CD4 and CD8 compartments, with the overlap likely arising from convergent recombination. The secondary T-cell response was weaker than the primary response but faster, peaking on day 5 instead of day 15. Most clones expanded after primary vaccination were re-detected after the booster (almost 97% of CD4 and roughly 85% of CD8), suggesting broad memory maintenance. Because only two donors were included in the study, the extent to which the findings can be generalized is limited. Computational filtering was needed because FACS-sorted repertoires could contain abundant contaminating clonotypes from the bulk population.

Synthesis of TCR cDNA relied on 5'RACE template switching, a step that introduced a universal primer site along with unique molecular identifiers. Priming for cDNA synthesis came from both the TCR alpha and TCR beta constant segments. Library amplification used two PCR steps, and the second PCR step added sample barcodes and sequencing adapters. Sequencing of libraries was done on Illumina HiSeq 2500 (2x100 bp) or NovaSeq (2x150 bp). As for how the authors treated the data: MIGEC handled demultiplexing of reads and collapsing into UMI consensus sequences, while MiXCR performed V(D)J alignment. Clonotypes responding to the vaccine were identified with edgeR on replicate PBMC samples, with the criteria of FDR below 0.01 and a log2 fold change above 5 up to day 15. Each bulk clonotype was labeled CD4 or CD8 based on which sequenced repertoire, CD4 or CD8, contained the clonotype at higher abundance. TCRdb reran the public reads through fastp at Q25 and MiXCR, keeping productive beta chains. Each CDR3 protein appears once, grouped with its most common genes and DNA. The V and J calls and clone size come from TCRdb's table, not from the authors' own analysis. The sample data list approximately 70,000 distinct CDR3 sequences, and less than 8.5% of these were observed just once. The ten largest clones add up to 37% of the sample.

Concerning this clonotype: Its antigen remains unidentified. No base-level quality is on record; no much larger clone is a single base apart.

The CDR3 runs 15 amino acids, cysteine and phenylalanine included. The read is trimmed to its CDR3 DNA, 45 bases read in frame from base 1. Clipping removes 8 bases from V and 7 bases from J, with 13 as the unmatched junction base count. The treatment or condition label for this specimen denotes: live attenuated yellow fever vaccine strain. A standard Ficoll-Paque protocol was used to isolate PBMCs from peripheral blood. CD4 and CD8 T-cell fractions were isolated with Dynabeads CD4 and CD8 positive selection kits. TriZol was used to extract RNA from bulk PBMCs, CD4 and CD8 fractions, and dextramer-positive and dextramer-negative fractions.

The material sequenced was CD8+ T cells sorted from PBMCs, taken around 45 days after the first yellow fever vaccination. The sequence was obtained from a man aged 18 to 30 who received the YFV17D yellow fever vaccine. The chain couples TRBV12-3 or TRBV12-4 to TRBJ2-1; TRBD2 fits 8 bases in the junction. In nucleotide form, the sequence is TGTGCCAGCCTTGATGACATAGCGGGGTGGAATGAGCAGTTCTTC. This encodes CASLDDIAGWNEQFF.